This note documents a single TCR beta chain sequence. The antigen remains unidentified. Other nucleotide sequences from this sample produce the same CDR3. The whole isolated RNA underwent reverse transcription, so sequencing captured expressed TCRB transcripts. TCRdb's copy holds only in-frame clones and misses some; the assay was immunoSEQ multiplex PCR. The data show more than 120,000 clones, approximately 13% seen once. Markers CD45RO/CCR7/CD25/CD127/CD95/CD27 served to sort CD4+ naive, central memory, regulatory and stem cell-like memory cells. CDR1 SGDLS and CDR2 YYNGEE come from the germline V gene. Trimming took off 0 bases at V and 5 bases at J, with 7 bases between the two ends. The CDR3 totals 13 residues. The sample originates from a study of beta chain features in type 1 diabetes. Study results and limitations: TCRB CDR3s from Type 1 diabetes patients were moderately but significantly shorter in all four CD4+ subsets. Patients and controls would be equally affected if PCR favored shorter templates.

This receptor was taken from a man younger than 30 with type 1 diabetes. Sequencing was done on a sample of central memory CD4+ T cells from blood. The rearrangement joins TRBV9 to TRBJ2-3, with D possibly matching TRBD2 (5 bases). This chain's CDR3 is CASSVAGKDTQYF. The CDR3 nucleotides are TGTGCCAGCAGCGTAGCGGGGAAAGATACGCAGTATTTT. Drawing the rest from reference TRBV9 and TRBJ2-3, the complete variable domain is DSGVTQTPKHLITATGQRVTLRCSPRSGDLSVYWYQQSLDQGLQFLIQYYNGEERAKGNILERFSAQQFPDLHSELNLSSLELGDSALYFCASSVAGKDTQYFGPGTRLTVL.